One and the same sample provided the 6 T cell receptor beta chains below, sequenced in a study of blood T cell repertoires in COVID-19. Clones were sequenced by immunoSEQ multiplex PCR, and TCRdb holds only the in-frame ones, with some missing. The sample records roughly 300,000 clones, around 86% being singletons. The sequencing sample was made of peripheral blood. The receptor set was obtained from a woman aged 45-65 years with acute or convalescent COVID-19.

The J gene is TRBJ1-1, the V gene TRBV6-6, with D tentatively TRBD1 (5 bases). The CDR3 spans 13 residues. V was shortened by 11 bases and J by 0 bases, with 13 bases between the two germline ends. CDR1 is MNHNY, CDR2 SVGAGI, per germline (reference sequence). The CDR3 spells CAARDFLNTEAFF. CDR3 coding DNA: TGTGCCGCCAGGGACTTCCTGAACACTGAAGCTTTCTTT.

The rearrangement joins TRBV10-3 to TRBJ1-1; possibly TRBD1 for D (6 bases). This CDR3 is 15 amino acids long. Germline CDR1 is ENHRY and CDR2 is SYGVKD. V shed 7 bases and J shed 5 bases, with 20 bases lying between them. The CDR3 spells CAINVLGGAGTEAFF. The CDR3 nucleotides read TGTGCCATCAATGTCCTTGGGGGCGCAGGGACTGAAGCTTTCTTT.

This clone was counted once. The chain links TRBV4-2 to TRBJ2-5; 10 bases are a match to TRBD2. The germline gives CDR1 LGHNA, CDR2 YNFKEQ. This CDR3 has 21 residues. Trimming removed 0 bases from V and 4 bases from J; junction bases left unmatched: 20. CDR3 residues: CASSQESVGWTSGPRGETQYF. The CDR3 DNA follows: TGTGCCAGCAGCCAAGAATCTGTCGGTTGGACTAGCGGACCGCGGGGAGAGACCCAGTACTTC.

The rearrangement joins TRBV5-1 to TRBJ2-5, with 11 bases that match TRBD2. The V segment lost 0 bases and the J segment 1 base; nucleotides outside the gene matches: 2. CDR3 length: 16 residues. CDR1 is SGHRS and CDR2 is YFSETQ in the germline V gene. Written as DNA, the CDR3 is TGCGCCAGCAGCTTGGAGGGACTAGCGGCCCAAGAGACCCAGTACTTC. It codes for CASSLEGLAAQETQYF.

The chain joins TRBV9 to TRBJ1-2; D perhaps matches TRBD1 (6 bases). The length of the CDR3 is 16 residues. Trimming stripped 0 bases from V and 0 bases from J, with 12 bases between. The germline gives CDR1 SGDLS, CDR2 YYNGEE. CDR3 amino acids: CASSVEWGPSNYGYTF. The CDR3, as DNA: TGTGCCAGCAGCGTAGAGTGGGGGCCTTCTAACTATGGCTACACCTTC. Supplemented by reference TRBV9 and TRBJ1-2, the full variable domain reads DSGVTQTPKHLITATGQRVTLRCSPRSGDLSVYWYQQSLDQGLQFLIQYYNGEERAKGNILERFSAQQFPDLHSELNLSSLELGDSALYFCASSVEWGPSNYGYTFGSGTRLTVV.

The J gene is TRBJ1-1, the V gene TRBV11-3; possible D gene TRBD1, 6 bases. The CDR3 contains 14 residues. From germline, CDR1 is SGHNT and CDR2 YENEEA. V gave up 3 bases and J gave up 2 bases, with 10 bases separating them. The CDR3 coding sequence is TGTGCCAGCAGCTTGGGGGGGCACAACACTGAAGCTTTCTTT. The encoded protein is CASSLGGHNTEAFF.